This entry is about one T cell receptor beta chain. Its antigen is undetermined. These data belong to a study of T cells after yellow fever vaccination. Study as a whole: In the case of low-cell-number fractions, SMART-Seq v4 Ultra Low Input was used for preparation.

This CDR3 is 14 amino acids long. Trimming stripped 4 bases from V and 4 bases from J, with 11 bases between. In germline, CDR1 is MGHDK, CDR2 SYGVNS. Whole-study findings and limits: CD4 and CD8 compartments shared a small share of clonotypes, likely from convergent recombination. Booster sampling recovered most clones from primary vaccination (96% CD4, around 90% CD8).

Each CDR3 protein gets one entry after TCRdb re-called the 5' RACE reads with MiXCR. The sample consists of fewer than 450,000 distinct CDR3 sequences, around a tenth of them appearing once. The material sequenced was PBMCs, taken on the day of the first yellow fever vaccination. This clonotype was obtained from a man aged 18 to 35 who received the YFV17D yellow fever vaccine. The rearrangement links TRBV25-1 to TRBJ1-5; a weak D match, TRBD1 (5 bases). CDR3: CASSGQSPNQPQHF. The CDR3 DNA reads as TGTGCCAGCAGTGGACAGTCTCCAAATCAGCCCCAGCATTTT. Based on the CDR3 plus reference TRBV25-1 and TRBJ1-5, the full variable domain is EADIYQTPRYLVIGTGKKITLECSQTMGHDKMYWYQQDPGMELHLIHYSYGVNSTEKGDLSSESTVSRIRTEHFPLTLESARPSHTSQYLCASSGQSPNQPQHFGDGTRLSIL.